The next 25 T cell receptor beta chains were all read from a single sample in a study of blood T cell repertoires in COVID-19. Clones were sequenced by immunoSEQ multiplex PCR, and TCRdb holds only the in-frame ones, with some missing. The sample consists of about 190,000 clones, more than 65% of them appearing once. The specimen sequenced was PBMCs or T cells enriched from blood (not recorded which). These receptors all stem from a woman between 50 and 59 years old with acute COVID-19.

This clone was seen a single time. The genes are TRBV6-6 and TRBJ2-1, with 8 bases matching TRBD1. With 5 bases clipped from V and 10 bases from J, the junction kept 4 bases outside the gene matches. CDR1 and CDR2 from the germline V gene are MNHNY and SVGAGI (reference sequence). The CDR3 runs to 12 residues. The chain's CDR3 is CASSPRDREQFF. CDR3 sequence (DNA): TGTGCCAGCAGTCCCCGGGACAGGGAGCAGTTCTTC.

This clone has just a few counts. CDR3: CASSLASGNSPLHF. The CDR3 coding sequence is TGTGCCAGCAGCTTGGCCTCGGGAAATTCACCCCTCCACTTT. The J gene is TRBJ1-6, the V gene TRBV5-6; D is unclear. Trimming pared 0 bases from V and 7 bases from J, leaving 8 bases between. Germline loops: CDR1 SGHDT, CDR2 YYEEEE. This CDR3 contains 14 residues.

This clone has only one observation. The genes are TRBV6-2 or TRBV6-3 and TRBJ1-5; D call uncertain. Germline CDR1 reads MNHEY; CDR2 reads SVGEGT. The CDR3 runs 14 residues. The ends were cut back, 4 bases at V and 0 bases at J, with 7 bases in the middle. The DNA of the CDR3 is TGTGCCAGCAGTTCTTTGAGTAGCAATCAGCCCCAGCATTTT. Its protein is CASSSLSSNQPQHF.

CDR3 loop: CASSLEAGGPYEQYV. The CDR3 nucleotides read TGTGCCAGCAGCTTAGAAGCGGGGGGGCCTTATGAGCAGTACGTC. The V call is TRBV7-2, the J call TRBJ2-7; TRBD2 aligns across 10 bases. J gave up 7 bases and V 1 base, and 7 bases lay outside the gene matches. The germline gives CDR1 SGHTA, CDR2 FQGNSA. The CDR3 loop spans 15 amino acids.

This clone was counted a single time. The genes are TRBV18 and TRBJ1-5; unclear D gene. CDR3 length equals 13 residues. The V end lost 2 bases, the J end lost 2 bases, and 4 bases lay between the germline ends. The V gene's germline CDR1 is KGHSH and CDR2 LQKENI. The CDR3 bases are TGTGCCAGCTCACCATCGGGCAATCAGCCCCAGCATTTT. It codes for CASSPSGNQPQHF.

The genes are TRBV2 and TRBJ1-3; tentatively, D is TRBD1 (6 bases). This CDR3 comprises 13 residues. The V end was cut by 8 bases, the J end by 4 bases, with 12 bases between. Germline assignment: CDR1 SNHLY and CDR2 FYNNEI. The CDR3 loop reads CASHRDLGNTIYF. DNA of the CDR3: TGTGCCAGCCACAGGGATCTCGGAAACACCATATATTTT.

CDR3 in DNA: TGTGCCAGCAGTTCCGGGAGGAACACTGAAGCTTTCTTT. It specifies CASSSGRNTEAFF. V and J are TRBV12-3 or TRBV12-4 and TRBJ1-1, with unresolved D. This CDR3 comprises 13 residues. V was trimmed by 4 bases and J by 1 base, leaving 7 bases between them.

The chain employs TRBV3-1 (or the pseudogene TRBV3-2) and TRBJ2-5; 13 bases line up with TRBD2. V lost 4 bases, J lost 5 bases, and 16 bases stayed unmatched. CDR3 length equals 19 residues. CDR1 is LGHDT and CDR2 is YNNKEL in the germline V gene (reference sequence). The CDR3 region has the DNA TGTGCCAGCAGCCCAGGGGTCCTGGGAACTAGCGGGGGGGCGGAGACCCAGTACTTC. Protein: CASSPGVLGTSGGAETQYF.

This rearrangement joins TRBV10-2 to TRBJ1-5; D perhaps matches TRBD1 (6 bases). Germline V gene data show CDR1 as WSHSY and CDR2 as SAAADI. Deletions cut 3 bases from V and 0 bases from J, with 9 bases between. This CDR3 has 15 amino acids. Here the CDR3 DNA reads TGCGCCAGCAGTGATAGGGGGAATAGCAATCAGCCCCAGCATTTT. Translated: CASSDRGNSNQPQHF.

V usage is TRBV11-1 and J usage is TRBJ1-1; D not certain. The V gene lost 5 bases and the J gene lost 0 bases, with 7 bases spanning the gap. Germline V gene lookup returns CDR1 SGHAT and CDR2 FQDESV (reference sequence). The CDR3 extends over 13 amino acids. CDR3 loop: CASSATVNTEAFF. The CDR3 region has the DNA TGTGCCAGCAGCGCAACAGTGAACACTGAAGCTTTCTTT.

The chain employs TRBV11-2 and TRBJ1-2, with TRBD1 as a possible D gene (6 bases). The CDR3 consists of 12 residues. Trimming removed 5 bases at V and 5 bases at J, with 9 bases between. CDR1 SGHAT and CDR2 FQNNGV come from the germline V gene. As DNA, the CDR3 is TGTGCCAGCAGCCCAGGGGTTTATGGCTACACCTTC. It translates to CASSPGVYGYTF. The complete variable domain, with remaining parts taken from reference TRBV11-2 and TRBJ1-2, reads EAGVAQSPRYKIIEKRQSVAFWCNPISGHATLYWYQQILGQGPKLLIQFQNNGVVDDSQLPKDRFSAERLKGVDSTLKIQPAKLEDSAVYLCASSPGVYGYTFGSGTRLTVV.

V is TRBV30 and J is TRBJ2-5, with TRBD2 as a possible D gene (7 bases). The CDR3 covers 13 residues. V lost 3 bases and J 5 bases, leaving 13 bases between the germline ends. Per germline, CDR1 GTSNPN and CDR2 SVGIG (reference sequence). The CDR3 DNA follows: TGTGCCTGGAGGATACAGGGAGGGGAGACCCAGTACTTC. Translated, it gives CAWRIQGGETQYF.

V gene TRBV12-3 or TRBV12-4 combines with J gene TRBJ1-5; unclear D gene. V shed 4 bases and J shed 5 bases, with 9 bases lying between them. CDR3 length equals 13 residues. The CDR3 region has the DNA TGTGCCAGCAGTTCTGGGAGTGATCAGCCCCAGCATTTT. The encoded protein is CASSSGSDQPQHF.

DNA for the CDR3: TGTGCCAGCAGCGTAGGTCGACAGCCTACCGGGGAGCTGTTTTTT. This translates into CASSVGRQPTGELFF. V is TRBV9 and J is TRBJ2-2, with a possible D match to TRBD1 (5 bases). This CDR3 region has 15 residues. V dropped 0 bases and J dropped 5 bases, with 11 bases sitting between them. In germline, CDR1 is SGDLS, CDR2 YYNGEE.

CDR3: CASSRGLAGGGDTQYF. CDR3 sequence (DNA): TGTGCCAGCAGCCGAGGACTAGCGGGGGGCGGAGATACGCAGTATTTT. The rearrangement links TRBV7-6 to TRBJ2-3; the match to TRBD2 covers 14 bases. The V segment lost 5 bases and the J segment 5 bases; nucleotides outside the gene matches: 6. Germline V gene lookup returns CDR1 SGHVS and CDR2 FNYEAQ. The CDR3 sequence is 16 residues long.

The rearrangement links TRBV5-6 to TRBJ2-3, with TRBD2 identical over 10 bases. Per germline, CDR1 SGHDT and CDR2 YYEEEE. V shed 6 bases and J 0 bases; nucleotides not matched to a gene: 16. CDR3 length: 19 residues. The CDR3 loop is CASIDRTLAGITSTDTQYF. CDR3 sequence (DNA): TGTGCCAGCATCGATCGAACACTAGCGGGGATAACAAGCACAGATACGCAGTATTTT.

The CDR3: CASSIVGLAAGEQFF. CDR3 nucleotides: TGTGCCAGTAGTATAGTGGGACTAGCGGCGGGAGAGCAGTTCTTC. V usage is TRBV19 and J usage is TRBJ2-1; 11 bases line up with TRBD2. The CDR3 is made up of 15 amino acids. Germline values: CDR1 LNHDA, CDR2 SQIVND (reference sequence). Trimming cost V 1 base and J 10 bases; bases outside gene matches: 6.

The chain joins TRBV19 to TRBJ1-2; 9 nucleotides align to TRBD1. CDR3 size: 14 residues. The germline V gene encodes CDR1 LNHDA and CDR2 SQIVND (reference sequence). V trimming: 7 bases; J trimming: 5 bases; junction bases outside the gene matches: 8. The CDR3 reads CASNPGQGQYGYTF. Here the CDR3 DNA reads TGTGCCAGTAATCCCGGACAGGGGCAATATGGCTACACCTTC.

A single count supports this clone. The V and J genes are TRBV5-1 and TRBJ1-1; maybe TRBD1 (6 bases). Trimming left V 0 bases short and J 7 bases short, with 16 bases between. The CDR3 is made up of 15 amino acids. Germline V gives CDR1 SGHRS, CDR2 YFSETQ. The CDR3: CASSLDRAGENEAFF. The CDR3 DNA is TGCGCCAGCAGCTTGGATAGGGCAGGGGAAAATGAAGCTTTCTTT.

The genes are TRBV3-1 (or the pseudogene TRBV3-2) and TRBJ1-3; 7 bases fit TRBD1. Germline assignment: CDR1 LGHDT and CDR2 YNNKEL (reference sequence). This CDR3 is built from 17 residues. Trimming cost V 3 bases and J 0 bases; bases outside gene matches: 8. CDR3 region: CASSHTGEVLSGNTIYF. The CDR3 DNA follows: TGTGCCAGCAGCCACACAGGGGAGGTTCTCTCTGGAAACACCATATATTTT.

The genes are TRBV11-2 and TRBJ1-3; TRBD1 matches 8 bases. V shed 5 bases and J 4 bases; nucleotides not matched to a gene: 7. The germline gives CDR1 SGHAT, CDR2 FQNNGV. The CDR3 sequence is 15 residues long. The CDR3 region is CASSPDRAGGNTIYF. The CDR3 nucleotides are TGTGCCAGCAGCCCGGACAGGGCGGGGGGAAACACCATATATTTT.

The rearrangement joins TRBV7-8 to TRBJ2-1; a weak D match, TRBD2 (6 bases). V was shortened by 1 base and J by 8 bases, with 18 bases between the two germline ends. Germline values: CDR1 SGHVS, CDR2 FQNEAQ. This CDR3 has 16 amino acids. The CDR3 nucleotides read TGTGCCAGCAGCTTAGAGGGGAGGCTAGCGAGGTATGAGCAGTTCTTC. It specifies CASSLEGRLARYEQFF.

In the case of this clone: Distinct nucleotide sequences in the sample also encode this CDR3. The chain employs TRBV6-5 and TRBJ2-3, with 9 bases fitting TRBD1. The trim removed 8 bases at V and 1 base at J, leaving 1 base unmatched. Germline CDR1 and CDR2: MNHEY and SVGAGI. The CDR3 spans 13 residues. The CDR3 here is CASRDRGTDTQYF. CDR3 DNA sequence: TGTGCCAGCCGGGACAGGGGCACAGATACGCAGTATTTT.

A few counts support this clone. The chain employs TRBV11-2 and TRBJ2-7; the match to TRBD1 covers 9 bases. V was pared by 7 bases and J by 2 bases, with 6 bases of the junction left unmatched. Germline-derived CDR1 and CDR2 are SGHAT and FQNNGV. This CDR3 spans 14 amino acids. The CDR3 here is CASTPGTGPYEQYV. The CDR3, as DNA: TGTGCCAGCACCCCGGGGACAGGGCCCTACGAGCAGTACGTC.

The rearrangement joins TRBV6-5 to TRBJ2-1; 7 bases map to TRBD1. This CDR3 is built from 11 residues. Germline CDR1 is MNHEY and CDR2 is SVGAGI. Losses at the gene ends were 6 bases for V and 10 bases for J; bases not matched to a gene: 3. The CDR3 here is CASRDREEQFF. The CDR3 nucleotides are TGTGCCAGCAGAGACAGGGAGGAGCAGTTCTTC.